Below, 30 T cell receptor beta chains from the same sample are listed, as sequenced in a study of T cell responses to AZD1222 COVID-19 vaccine (dated by TCRdb to about 2021). Libraries were prepared through the immunoSEQ multiplex PCR assay. In its TCRdb copy, this immuneACCESS table keeps in-frame sequences only and misses some clones. Where compared with another copy, unresolved V genes explain less than half of these, and the others have no known cause. This sample comprises approximately 170,000 clones, approximately 89% of them detected only once. The ten top clones hold approximately 4% of the sample. The time point label, as the study defines it: baseline before first vaccination. The sequences come from peripheral blood, collected on day 0 of AZD1222 vaccination. The receptors here all came from an adult in good health.

This clone was picked up one time. The genes are TRBV27 and TRBJ2-1; TRBD2 matches 12 bases. The germline CDR1 and CDR2 sequences are MNHEY and SMNVEV (reference sequence). V trimming: 8 bases; J trimming: 8 bases; junction bases outside the gene matches: 7. The CDR3 runs 14 residues. For the CDR3, the DNA is TGTGCCAGCCACGGACTAGCGGGATTCTATGAGCAGTTCTTC. Translation: CASHGLAGFYEQFF.

For the CDR3, the DNA is TGTGCCAGCAGTGGACAGAGCAATCAGCCCCAGCATTTT. Translation gives CASSGQSNQPQHF. The chain employs TRBV12-3 or TRBV12-4 and TRBJ1-5; TRBD1 is a possible D gene (6 bases). The CDR3 is made up of 13 amino acids. V dropped 5 bases and J dropped 1 base, with 6 bases sitting between them.

The rearrangement uses TRBV5-1 and TRBJ2-1, with TRBD2 identical over 9 bases. Germline-derived CDR1 and CDR2 are SGHRS and YFSETQ. V was pared by 4 bases and J by 6 bases, with 8 bases of the junction left unmatched. The CDR3 sequence is 15 residues long. CDR3 sequence: CASSAVAGVGNEQFF. For the CDR3, the DNA is TGCGCCAGCAGCGCGGTAGCGGGAGTAGGCAATGAGCAGTTCTTC. Variable domain in full (rest from reference TRBV5-1 and TRBJ2-1): KAGVTQTPRYLIKTRGQQVTLSCSPISGHRSVSWYQQTPGQGLQFLFEYFSETQRNKGNFPGRFSGRQFSNSRSEMNVSTLELGDSALYLCASSAVAGVGNEQFFGPGTRLTVL.

The chain couples TRBV28 to TRBJ2-7; 8 bases match TRBD1. The CDR3 covers 14 residues. CDR1 and CDR2 from the germline V gene are MDHEN and SYDVKM. The V gene end was trimmed by 6 bases and the J gene end by 2 bases; junction bases not matched to a gene: 6. The CDR3 loop reads CASSEPRGPYEQYF. In nucleotides, the CDR3 is TGTGCCAGCAGCGAGCCCAGGGGGCCCTACGAGCAGTACTTC.

The rearrangement joins TRBV7-9 to TRBJ1-6; D possibly corresponds to TRBD1 (5 bases). CDR3 length equals 14 residues. Trimming removed 5 bases from V and 8 bases from J, with 13 bases in between. The germline gives CDR1 SEHNR, CDR2 FQNEAQ (reference sequence). This chain's CDR3 is CASSHQGAYSPLHF. For the CDR3, the DNA is TGTGCCAGCAGCCATCAGGGCGCCTATTCACCCCTCCACTTT.

This clone has only one observation. The chain couples TRBV7-8 to TRBJ2-7; possibly TRBD1 for D (7 bases). The CDR3 contains 15 residues. The germline V gene encodes CDR1 SGHVS and CDR2 FQNEAQ. The V end was cut by 6 bases, the J end by 7 bases, with 22 bases between. This CDR3 is CASSQQGWGLEEQYF. Here the CDR3 DNA reads TGTGCCAGCAGTCAACAGGGGTGGGGACTTGAGGAGCAGTACTTC.

The genes are TRBV6-4 and TRBJ1-1; D might be TRBD1 (5 bases). The germline V and J ends were trimmed by 5 bases and 5 bases, with 12 bases remaining between them. The CDR3 extends over 13 amino acids. Germline lookup yields CDR1 MRHNA and CDR2 SNTAGT. In nucleotides, the CDR3 is TGTGCCAGCAGTCCCAGGGAAGGGACTGAAGCTTTCTTT. It encodes CASSPREGTEAFF.

The chain has TRBV24-1 and TRBJ2-1; 11 bases align to TRBD2. The CDR3 length is 17 residues. V shed 3 bases, J shed 7 bases, and the junction held 10 bases outside the gene matches. The germline V gene has CDR1 KGHDR and CDR2 SFDVKD. In DNA form, the CDR3 reads TGTGCCACCAGTGATCTCCCAAGACTAGCGGGAAGAAATGAGCAGTTCTTC. It translates to CATSDLPRLAGRNEQFF.

This rearrangement joins TRBV5-1 to TRBJ1-2; the D is unclear. Per germline, CDR1 SGHRS and CDR2 YFSETQ. The CDR3 extends over 14 amino acids. V dropped 4 bases and J dropped 4 bases, with 14 bases sitting between them. CDR3: CASSIMDGLYGYTF. In DNA form, the CDR3 reads TGCGCCAGCAGCATTATGGACGGCCTCTATGGCTACACCTTC.

CDR3: CASSPGTGGSGELFF. CDR3 coding DNA: TGTGCCAGCAGTCCCGGGACAGGGGGCTCCGGGGAGCTGTTTTTT. The V call is TRBV6-4, the J call TRBJ2-2, with TRBD1 matching 12 bases. The trim removed 5 bases at V and 6 bases at J, leaving 4 bases unmatched. Per germline, CDR1 MRHNA and CDR2 SNTAGT. CDR3 length equals 15 residues.

The chain combines TRBV11-2 with TRBJ2-1, with D unresolved. The CDR3 consists of 14 residues. V lost 1 base, J lost 3 bases, and 7 bases lay in between. From germline, CDR1 is SGHAT and CDR2 FQNNGV. In DNA form, the CDR3 reads TGTGCCAGCAGCTTAGGGACCGGCTACAATGAGCAGTTCTTC. Its protein product is CASSLGTGYNEQFF.

The V call is TRBV19, the J call TRBJ1-3, with no clear D. The CDR3 runs to 14 residues. Germline lookup yields CDR1 LNHDA and CDR2 SQIVND (reference sequence). The germline V and J ends were trimmed by 10 bases and 0 bases, with 13 bases remaining between them. The CDR3 spells CATESQSSGNTIYF. The CDR3 nucleotides read TGTGCCACCGAGTCGCAGAGCTCTGGAAACACCATATATTTT. Full variable domain (outside the CDR3, taken from reference TRBV19 and TRBJ1-3): DGGITQSPKYLFRKEGQNVTLSCEQNLNHDAMYWYRQDPGQGLRLIYYSQIVNDFQKGDIAEGYSVSREKKESFPLTVTSAQKNPTAFYLCATESQSSGNTIYFGEGSWLTVV.

The chain uses TRBV19 and TRBJ2-7; 7 bases map to TRBD1. CDR1 and CDR2 from the germline V gene are LNHDA and SQIVND (reference sequence). This CDR3 spans 15 amino acids. Trimming cost V 4 bases and J 2 bases; bases outside gene matches: 8. The chain's CDR3 is CASSTKWGQPYEQYF. In nucleotides, the CDR3 is TGTGCCAGTAGTACAAAATGGGGACAGCCCTACGAGCAGTACTTC.

The V call is TRBV28, the J call TRBJ2-5; 11 nucleotides agree with TRBD2. CDR1 and CDR2 from the germline V gene are MDHEN and SYDVKM. This CDR3 comprises 13 residues. V shed 6 bases and J 13 bases; nucleotides not matched to a gene: 10. The CDR3: CASRVPGLAVPYF. In DNA, the CDR3 is TGTGCCAGCAGGGTACCGGGACTAGCGGTCCCGTACTTC.

The rearrangement uses TRBV3-1 (or the pseudogene TRBV3-2) and TRBJ2-2; D is possibly TRBD2 (5 bases). CDR1 is LGHDT and CDR2 is YNNKEL in the germline V gene (reference sequence). With 3 bases removed from V and 11 bases from J, the gap between germline ends came to 19 bases. The CDR3 consists of 15 residues. The CDR3 loop reads CASSHHSLGATELFF. CDR3 bases: TGTGCCAGCAGCCATCATTCGCTGGGAGCCACAGAGCTGTTTTTT.

The chain links TRBV11-3 to TRBJ2-7; 8 bases map to TRBD1. After removal of 5 bases from V and 6 bases from J, the junction contained 6 bases not matched to a gene. CDR3 length equals 13 residues. CDR1 is SGHNT, CDR2 YENEEA, per germline. The CDR3 spells CASSADRASEQYF. The DNA of the CDR3 is TGTGCCAGCAGCGCGGACAGGGCGAGCGAGCAGTACTTC.

This chain connects TRBV28 to TRBJ2-5; D perhaps matches TRBD2 (6 bases). The CDR3 totals 17 residues. V gave up 4 bases and J gave up 3 bases, with 21 bases separating them. Per the germline V gene, CDR1 is MDHEN and CDR2 is SYDVKM. In nucleotides, the CDR3 is TGTGCCAGCAGTTCCCCCAACCCTGGGGGGATGAAAGAGACCCAGTACTTC. It translates to CASSSPNPGGMKETQYF.

This clone was seen just once. The chain uses TRBV5-6 and TRBJ2-3; TRBD2 matches at 10 bases. CDR3 length: 14 amino acids. Trimming took 4 bases from V and 6 from J; bases not matched to a gene: 5. CDR1 and CDR2 from the germline V gene are SGHDT and YYEEEE. The CDR3 DNA reads TGTGCCAGCAGCGACCTAGCGGGAGCGGATACGCAGTATTTT. Translating gives CASSDLAGADTQYF.

The J gene is TRBJ2-3, the V gene TRBV10-3, with TRBD2 matching 9 bases. CDR1 is ENHRY and CDR2 is SYGVKD in the germline V gene. The CDR3 is made up of 16 amino acids. V was pared by 3 bases and J by 2 bases, with 6 bases of the junction left unmatched. CDR3 region: CAISDILAGLTDTQYF. For the CDR3, the DNA is TGTGCCATCAGTGACATACTAGCGGGTCTCACAGATACGCAGTATTTT.

The CDR3 DNA sequence: TGTGCCAGCAGCCCCGCTGTGATCCGGAATGAGCAGTTCTTC. Translation: CASSPAVIRNEQFF. This chain joins TRBV6-2 or TRBV6-3 and TRBJ2-1; D not certain. CDR3 size: 14 residues. Germline CDR1 is MNHEY and CDR2 is SVGEGT. V was pared by 6 bases and J by 7 bases, with 16 bases between.

The CDR3 DNA reads TGTGCCAGCAGTTCCACAGGAGAGCGGGAGGACCAAGAGACCCAGTACTTC. This translates into CASSSTGEREDQETQYF. The chain combines TRBV27 with TRBJ2-5, with 9 bases identical to TRBD2. Trimming cost V 4 bases and J 0 bases; bases outside gene matches: 9. The germline CDR1 and CDR2 sequences are MNHEY and SMNVEV (reference sequence). The CDR3 has 17 residues.

J is TRBJ1-4 and V is TRBV2, with D possibly TRBD1 on 5 matching bases. There are 16 residues in the CDR3. Deletions cut 7 bases from V and 0 bases from J, with 15 bases between. Germline CDR1 is SNHLY and CDR2 is FYNNEI. DNA of the CDR3: TGTGCCAGCAAGGCCTCGTCAGGGTCAACTAATGAAAAACTGTTTTTT. The encoded protein is CASKASSGSTNEKLFF.

J is TRBJ2-7 and V is TRBV6-6; D is unclear. The CDR3 runs to 13 residues. Trimming removed 4 bases at V and 2 bases at J, with 9 bases between. The germline V gene has CDR1 MNHNY and CDR2 SVGAGI (reference sequence). CDR3: CASSLNSAYEQYF. For the CDR3, the DNA is TGTGCCAGCAGTTTGAACTCAGCCTACGAGCAGTACTTC.

The gene calls are TRBV4-3 and TRBJ1-6, with 8 nucleotides matching TRBD1. J gave up 8 bases and V 4 bases, and 7 bases lay outside the gene matches. Germline CDR1 LGHNA, CDR2 YSLEER. The CDR3 runs 15 residues. The CDR3, as DNA: TGCGCCAGCAGCCGAGAGACAGGGGTGGATTCACCCCTCCACTTT. It encodes CASSRETGVDSPLHF.

V and J are TRBV3-1 (or the pseudogene TRBV3-2) and TRBJ1-1; D remains ambiguous. This CDR3 has 14 amino acids. Germline V gives CDR1 LGHDT, CDR2 YNNKEL (reference sequence). Between the trimmed V and J ends, which lost 6 bases and 1 base, there was a span of 12 bases. CDR3 sequence: CASRVGWGNTEAFF. The CDR3 bases are TGTGCCAGCAGGGTGGGGTGGGGGAACACTGAAGCTTTCTTT.

The rearrangement joins TRBV10-3 to TRBJ1-5, with D unclear. The ends were cut back, 3 bases at V and 3 bases at J, with 9 bases in the middle. CDR1 and CDR2 (germline): ENHRY, SYGVKD. The CDR3 sequence is 14 residues long. DNA of the CDR3: TGTGCCATCAGTGAATCCCGGGACAATCAGCCCCAGCATTTT. Protein: CAISESRDNQPQHF.

This clone showed up just a few times. CDR3 residues: CASSLDGGSSNTIYF. In DNA form, the CDR3 reads TGTGCCAGCAGCTTAGATGGAGGGTCGTCTAACACCATATATTTT. The rearrangement uses TRBV11-3 and TRBJ1-3; D uncertain. The germline V and J ends were trimmed by 0 bases and 7 bases, with 13 bases remaining between them. The CDR3 is 15 amino acids. Germline CDR1 is SGHNT and CDR2 is YENEEA.

V and J are TRBV5-6 and TRBJ2-7, with TRBD1 matching 10 bases. Germline V gene data show CDR1 as SGHDT and CDR2 as YYEEEE. CDR3 length equals 16 residues. Losses at the gene ends were 0 bases for V and 1 base for J; bases not matched to a gene: 4. The CDR3 DNA reads as TGTGCCAGCAGCTTGGTCCGGGACAGGGGTTCCTACGAGCAGTACTTC. It encodes CASSLVRDRGSYEQYF.

The CDR3 sequence is CASSLEWGQGTEAFF. The CDR3 DNA reads TGTGCCAGCAGCTTGGAATGGGGGCAGGGGACTGAAGCTTTCTTT. The genes are TRBV5-6 and TRBJ1-1, with a possible D match to TRBD1 (6 bases). V was cut by 0 bases and J by 5 bases, with 14 bases left in between. This CDR3 comprises 15 residues. CDR1 is SGHDT, CDR2 YYEEEE, per germline.

This rearrangement joins TRBV5-4 to TRBJ2-7; 7 positions match TRBD2. CDR3 length equals 14 residues. V shed 1 base, J shed 7 bases, and the junction held 8 bases outside the gene matches. Germline V CDR1 and CDR2: SGHNT, YYREEE (reference sequence). In DNA form, the CDR3 reads TGTGCCAGCAGCTTGACTAGCGTCTCTCGGGAGCAGTACTTC. Its protein product is CASSLTSVSREQYF.